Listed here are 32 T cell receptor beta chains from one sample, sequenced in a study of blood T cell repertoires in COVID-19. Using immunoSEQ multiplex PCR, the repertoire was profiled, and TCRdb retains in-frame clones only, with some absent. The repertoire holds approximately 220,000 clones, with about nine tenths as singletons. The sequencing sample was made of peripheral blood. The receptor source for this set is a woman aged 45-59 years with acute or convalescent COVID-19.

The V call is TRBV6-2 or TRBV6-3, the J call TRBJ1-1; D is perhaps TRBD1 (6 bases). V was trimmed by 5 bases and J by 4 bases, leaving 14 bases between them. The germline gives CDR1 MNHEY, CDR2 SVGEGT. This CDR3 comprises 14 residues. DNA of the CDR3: TGTGCCAGCAGTCGTCCACAGGGCCCCACTGAAGCTTTCTTT. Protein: CASSRPQGPTEAFF.

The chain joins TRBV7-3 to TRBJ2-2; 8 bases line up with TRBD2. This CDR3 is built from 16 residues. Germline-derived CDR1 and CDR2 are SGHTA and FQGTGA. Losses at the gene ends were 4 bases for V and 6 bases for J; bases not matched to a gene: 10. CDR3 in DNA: TGTGCCAGCAGCTCCAAGGAGCGGGGGCCCCCCGGGGAGCTGTTTTTT. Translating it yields CASSSKERGPPGELFF.

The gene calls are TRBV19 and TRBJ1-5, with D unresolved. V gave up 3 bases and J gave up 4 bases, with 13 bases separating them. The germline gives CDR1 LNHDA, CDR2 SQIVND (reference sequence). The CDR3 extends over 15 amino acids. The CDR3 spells CASSMFSGRNQPQHF. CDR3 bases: TGTGCCAGTAGTATGTTTTCAGGAAGGAATCAGCCCCAGCATTTT.

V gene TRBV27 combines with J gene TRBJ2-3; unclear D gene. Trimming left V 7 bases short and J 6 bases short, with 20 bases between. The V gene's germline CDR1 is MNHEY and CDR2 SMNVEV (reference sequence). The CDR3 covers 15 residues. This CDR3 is CASTPEPLLFDTQYF. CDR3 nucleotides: TGTGCCAGCACACCAGAACCCCTGCTTTTCGATACGCAGTATTTT.

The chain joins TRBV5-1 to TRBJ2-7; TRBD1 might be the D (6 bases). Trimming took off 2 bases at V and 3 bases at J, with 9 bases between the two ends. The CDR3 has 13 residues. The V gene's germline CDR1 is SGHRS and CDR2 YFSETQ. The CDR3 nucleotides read TGCGCCAGCAGCTTAACAGGGTACTACGAGCAGTACTTC. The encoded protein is CASSLTGYYEQYF.

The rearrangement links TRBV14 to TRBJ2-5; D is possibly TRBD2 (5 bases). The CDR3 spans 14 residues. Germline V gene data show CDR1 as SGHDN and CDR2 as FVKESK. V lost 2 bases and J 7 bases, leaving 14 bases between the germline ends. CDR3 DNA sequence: TGTGCCAGCAGCCAATCGTCAACACGGGGGACCCAGTACTTC. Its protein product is CASSQSSTRGTQYF.

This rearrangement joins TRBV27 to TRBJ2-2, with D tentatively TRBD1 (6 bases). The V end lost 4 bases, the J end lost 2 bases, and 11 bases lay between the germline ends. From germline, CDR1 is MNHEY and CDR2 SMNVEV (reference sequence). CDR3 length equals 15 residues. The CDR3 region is CASSSGDFNTGELFF. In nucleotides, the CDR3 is TGTGCCAGCAGTTCAGGGGATTTCAACACCGGGGAGCTGTTTTTT.

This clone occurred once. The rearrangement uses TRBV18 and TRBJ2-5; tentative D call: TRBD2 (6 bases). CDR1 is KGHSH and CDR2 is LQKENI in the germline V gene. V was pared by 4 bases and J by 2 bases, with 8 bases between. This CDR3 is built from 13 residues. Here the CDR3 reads CASSQRGQETQYF. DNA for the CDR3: TGTGCCAGCTCACAACGGGGGCAAGAGACCCAGTACTTC.

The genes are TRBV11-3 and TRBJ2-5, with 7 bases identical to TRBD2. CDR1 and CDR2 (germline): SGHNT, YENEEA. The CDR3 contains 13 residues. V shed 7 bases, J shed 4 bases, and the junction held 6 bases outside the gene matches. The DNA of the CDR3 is TGTGCCAGCACGGGACCGGGAGGAGAGACCCAGTACTTC. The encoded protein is CASTGPGGETQYF.

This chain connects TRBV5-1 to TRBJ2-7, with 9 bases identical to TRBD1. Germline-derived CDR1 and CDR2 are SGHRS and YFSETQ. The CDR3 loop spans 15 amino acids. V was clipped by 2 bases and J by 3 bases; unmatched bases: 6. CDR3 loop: CASSLGTGKGYEQYF. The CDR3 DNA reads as TGCGCCAGCAGCTTAGGGACAGGGAAAGGCTACGAGCAGTACTTC.

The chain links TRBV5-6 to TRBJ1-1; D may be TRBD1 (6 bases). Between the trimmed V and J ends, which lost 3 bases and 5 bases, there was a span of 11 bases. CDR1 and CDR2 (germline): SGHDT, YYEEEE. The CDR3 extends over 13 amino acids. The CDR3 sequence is CASSYTGWTEAFF. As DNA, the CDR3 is TGTGCCAGCAGCTACACAGGGTGGACTGAAGCTTTCTTT.

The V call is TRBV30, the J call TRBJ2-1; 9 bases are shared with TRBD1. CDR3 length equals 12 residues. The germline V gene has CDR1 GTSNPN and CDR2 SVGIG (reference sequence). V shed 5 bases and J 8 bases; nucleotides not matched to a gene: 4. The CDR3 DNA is TGTGCCTGGGGACAGGGGTCGCATGAGCAGTTCTTC. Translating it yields CAWGQGSHEQFF.

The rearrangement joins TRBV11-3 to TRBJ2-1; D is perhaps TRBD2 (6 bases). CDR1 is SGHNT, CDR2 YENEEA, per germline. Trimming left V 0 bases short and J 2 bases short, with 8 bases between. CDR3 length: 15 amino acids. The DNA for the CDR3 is TGTGCCAGCAGCTTAGATTCGGGGGCCTACAATGAGCAGTTCTTC. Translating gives CASSLDSGAYNEQFF.

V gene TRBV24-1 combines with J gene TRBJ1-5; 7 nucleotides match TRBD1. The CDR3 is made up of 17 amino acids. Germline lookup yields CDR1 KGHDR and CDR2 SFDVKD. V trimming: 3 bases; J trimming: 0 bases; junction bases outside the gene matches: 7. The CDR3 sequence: CATSDNRDSLSNQPQHF. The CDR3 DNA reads TGTGCCACCAGTGATAACCGGGACAGTCTTAGCAATCAGCCCCAGCATTTT.

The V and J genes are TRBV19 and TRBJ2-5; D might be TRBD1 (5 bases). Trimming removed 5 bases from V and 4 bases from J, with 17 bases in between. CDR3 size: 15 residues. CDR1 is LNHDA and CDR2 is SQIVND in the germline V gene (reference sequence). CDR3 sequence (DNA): TGTGCCAGTAGTCCCTCAGGGCCTCTGGGAGAGACCCAGTACTTC. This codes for CASSPSGPLGETQYF.

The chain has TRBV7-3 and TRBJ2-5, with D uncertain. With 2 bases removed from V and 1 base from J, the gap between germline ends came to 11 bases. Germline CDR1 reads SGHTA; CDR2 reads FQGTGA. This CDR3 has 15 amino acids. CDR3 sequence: CASSLGAGRQETQYF. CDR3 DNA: TGTGCCAGCAGCTTAGGTGCCGGTCGCCAAGAGACCCAGTACTTC.

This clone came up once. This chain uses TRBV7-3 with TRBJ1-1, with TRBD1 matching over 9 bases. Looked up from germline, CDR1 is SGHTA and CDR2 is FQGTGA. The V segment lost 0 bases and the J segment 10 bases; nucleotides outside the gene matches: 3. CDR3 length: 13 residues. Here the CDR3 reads CASSLTGQGAAFF. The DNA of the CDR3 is TGTGCCAGCAGCTTAACGGGACAGGGTGCAGCTTTCTTT.

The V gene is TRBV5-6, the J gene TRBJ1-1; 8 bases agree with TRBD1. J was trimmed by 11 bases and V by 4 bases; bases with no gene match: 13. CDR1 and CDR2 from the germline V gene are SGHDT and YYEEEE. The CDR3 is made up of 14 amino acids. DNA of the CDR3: TGTGCCAGCAGCGCGGCTTGGGACAGGCGGTTGGCTTTCTTT. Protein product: CASSAAWDRRLAFF.

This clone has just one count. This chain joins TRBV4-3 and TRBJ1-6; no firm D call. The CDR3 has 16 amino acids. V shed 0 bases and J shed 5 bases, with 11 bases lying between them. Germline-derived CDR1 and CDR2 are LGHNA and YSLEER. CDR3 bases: TGCGCCAGCAGCCAAGATTACGTGAGCAATAATTCACCCCTCCACTTT. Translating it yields CASSQDYVSNNSPLHF.

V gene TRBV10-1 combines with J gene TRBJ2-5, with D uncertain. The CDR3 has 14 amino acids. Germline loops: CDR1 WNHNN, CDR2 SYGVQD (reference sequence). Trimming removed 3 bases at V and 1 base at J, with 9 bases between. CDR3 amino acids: CASSDRRFQETQYF. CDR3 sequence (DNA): TGCGCCAGCAGTGATAGAAGATTCCAAGAGACCCAGTACTTC.

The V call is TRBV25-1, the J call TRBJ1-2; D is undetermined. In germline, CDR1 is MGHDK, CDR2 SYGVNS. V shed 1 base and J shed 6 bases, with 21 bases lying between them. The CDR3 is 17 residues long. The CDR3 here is CASSEFGRRGGRHGYTF. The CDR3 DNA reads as TGTGCCAGCAGTGAATTCGGCAGGAGAGGAGGAAGACATGGCTACACCTTC.

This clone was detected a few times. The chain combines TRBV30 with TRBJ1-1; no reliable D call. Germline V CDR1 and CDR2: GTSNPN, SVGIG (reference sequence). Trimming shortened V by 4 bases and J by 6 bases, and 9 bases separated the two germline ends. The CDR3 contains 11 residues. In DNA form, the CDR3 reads TGTGCCTGGACTAGGAGTGCTGAAGCTTTCTTT. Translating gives CAWTRSAEAFF.

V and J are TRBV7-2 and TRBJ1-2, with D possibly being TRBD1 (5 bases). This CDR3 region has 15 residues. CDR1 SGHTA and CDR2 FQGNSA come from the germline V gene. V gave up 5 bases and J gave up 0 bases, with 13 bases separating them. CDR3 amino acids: CASSPADTTNYGYTF. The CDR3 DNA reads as TGTGCCAGCAGCCCCGCGGACACCACTAACTATGGCTACACCTTC.

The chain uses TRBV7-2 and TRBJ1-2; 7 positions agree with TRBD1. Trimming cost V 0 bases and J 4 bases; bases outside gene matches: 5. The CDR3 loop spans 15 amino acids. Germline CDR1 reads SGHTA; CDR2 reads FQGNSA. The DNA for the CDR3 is TGTGCCAGCAGCTTAGCGCAGGGGGTTGGCTATGGCTACACCTTC. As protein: CASSLAQGVGYGYTF.

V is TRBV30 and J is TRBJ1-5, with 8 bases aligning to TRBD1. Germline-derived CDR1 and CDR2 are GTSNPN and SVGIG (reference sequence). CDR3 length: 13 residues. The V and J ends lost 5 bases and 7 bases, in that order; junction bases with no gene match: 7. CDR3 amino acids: CAWATGGGQPQHF. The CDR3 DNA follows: TGTGCCTGGGCCACAGGGGGAGGGCAGCCCCAGCATTTT.

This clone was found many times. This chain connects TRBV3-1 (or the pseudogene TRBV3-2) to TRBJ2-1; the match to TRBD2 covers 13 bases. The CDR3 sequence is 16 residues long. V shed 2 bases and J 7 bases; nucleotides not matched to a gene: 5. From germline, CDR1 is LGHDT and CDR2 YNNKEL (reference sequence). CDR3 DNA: TGTGCCAGCAGCCAACCAACTAGCGGGGGGGCTAATGAGCAGTTCTTC. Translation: CASSQPTSGGANEQFF.

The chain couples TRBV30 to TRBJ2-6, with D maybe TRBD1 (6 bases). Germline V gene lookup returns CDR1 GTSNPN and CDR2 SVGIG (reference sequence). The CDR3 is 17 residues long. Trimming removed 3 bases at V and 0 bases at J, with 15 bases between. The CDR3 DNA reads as TGTGCCTGGAGGAGAGAGGGGGTCCACTCTGGGGCCAACGTCCTGACTTTC. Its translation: CAWRREGVHSGANVLTF.

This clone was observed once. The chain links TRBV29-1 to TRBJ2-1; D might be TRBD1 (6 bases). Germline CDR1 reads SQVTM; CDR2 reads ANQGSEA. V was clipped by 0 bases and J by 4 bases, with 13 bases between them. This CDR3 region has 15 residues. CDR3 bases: TGCAGCGTTGAAGATCATAACAGGGCGTACAATGAGCAGTTCTTC. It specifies CSVEDHNRAYNEQFF.

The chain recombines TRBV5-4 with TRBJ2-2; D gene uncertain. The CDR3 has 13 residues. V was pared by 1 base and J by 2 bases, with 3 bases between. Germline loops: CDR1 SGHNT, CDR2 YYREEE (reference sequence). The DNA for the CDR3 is TGTGCCAGCAGCTTGCTTAACACCGGGGAGCTGTTTTTT. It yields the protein CASSLLNTGELFF.

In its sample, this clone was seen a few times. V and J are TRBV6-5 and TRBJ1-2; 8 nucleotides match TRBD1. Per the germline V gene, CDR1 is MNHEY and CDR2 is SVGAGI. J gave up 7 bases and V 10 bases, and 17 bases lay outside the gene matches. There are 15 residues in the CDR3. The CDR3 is CAIEMGSQGAGGYTF. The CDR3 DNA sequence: TGTGCCATCGAAATGGGATCCCAGGGGGCAGGTGGCTACACCTTC.

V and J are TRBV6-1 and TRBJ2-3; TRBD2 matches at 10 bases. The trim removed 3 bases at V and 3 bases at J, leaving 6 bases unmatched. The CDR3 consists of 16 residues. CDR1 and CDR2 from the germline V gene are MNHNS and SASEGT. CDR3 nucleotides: TGTGCCAGCAGTGACGCTAGCGGGAGTGTGACAGATACGCAGTATTTT. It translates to CASSDASGSVTDTQYF.

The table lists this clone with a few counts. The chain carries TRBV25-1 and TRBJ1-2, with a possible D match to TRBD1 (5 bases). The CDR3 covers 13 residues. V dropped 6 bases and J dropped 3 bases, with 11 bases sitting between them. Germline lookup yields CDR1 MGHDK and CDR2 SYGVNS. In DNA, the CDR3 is TGTGCCAGCAGGGCGGGGACGGACTATGGCTACACCTTC. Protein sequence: CASRAGTDYGYTF.